The 5 T cell receptor beta chains listed next were all sequenced from one sample in a study of cytomegalovirus exposure and HLA in healthy donors (dated by TCRdb to the late 2010s). The library was obtained by the immunoSEQ multiplex PCR assay. Imported from immuneACCESS, the table was reduced by TCRdb to in-frame sequences with V and J called. These copies leave out some clones; in studies compared against another copy, an unresolved V gene accounts for under half, and the cause of the remainder is not known. This sample is represented by roughly 200,000 clones; roughly 77% of them were singletons. 0.95% to 1.5% of the sample is held by the ten biggest clonotypes. Sequences were obtained from PBMCs. All receptors come from a woman aged 30 to 39 in good health and CMV-seronegative.

The chain employs TRBV15 and TRBJ2-5; a weak D match, TRBD1 (6 bases). Germline V gives CDR1 LNHNV, CDR2 YYDKDF (reference sequence). V was clipped by 4 bases and J by 4 bases, with 13 bases between them. The CDR3 is 14 residues long. CDR3 nucleotide sequence: TGTGCCACCAGCAACCCGGGACAACCAGAGACCCAGTACTTC. It translates to CATSNPGQPETQYF.

This clone was seen only a few times. The genes are TRBV2 and TRBJ1-1; no definite D call. The germline CDR1 and CDR2 sequences are SNHLY and FYNNEI. Trimming left V 5 bases short and J 4 bases short, with 11 bases between. This CDR3 is 13 amino acids long. The CDR3 here is CASSRELSTEAFF. CDR3 sequence (DNA): TGTGCCAGCAGTCGAGAGCTAAGCACTGAAGCTTTCTTT. The variable domain in full, completed from reference TRBV2 and TRBJ1-1, reads EPEVTQTPSHQVTQMGQEVILRCVPISNHLYFYWYRQILGQKVEFLVSFYNNEISEKSEIFDDQFSVERPDGSNFTLKIRSTKLEDSAMYFCASSRELSTEAFFGQGTRLTVV.

This chain uses TRBV18 with TRBJ1-1, with D tentatively TRBD1 (6 bases). CDR1 and CDR2 (germline): KGHSH, LQKENI. The V gene lost 4 bases and the J gene lost 2 bases, with 11 bases spanning the gap. CDR3 length: 14 residues. Here the CDR3 reads CASSQGTPNTEAFF. The CDR3 nucleotides are TGTGCCAGCTCACAGGGGACACCAAACACTGAAGCTTTCTTT.

This rearrangement joins TRBV4-1 to TRBJ1-2; 7 bases map to TRBD1. Germline lookup yields CDR1 MGHRA and CDR2 YSYEKL. V was clipped by 3 bases and J by 7 bases; unmatched bases: 5. The CDR3 has 13 amino acids. The CDR3 region has the DNA TGCGCCAGCAGCCAGACAGGGTTACGTGGCTACACCTTC. This codes for CASSQTGLRGYTF.

The V gene is TRBV28, the J gene TRBJ1-5; D may be TRBD1 (6 bases). In germline, CDR1 is MDHEN, CDR2 SYDVKM. Deletions cut 6 bases from V and 5 bases from J, with 17 bases between. The CDR3 has 15 residues. The CDR3 DNA reads TGTGCCAGCAGGCCCGAGGGGGAAGGCTATCAGCCCCAGCATTTT. It yields the protein CASRPEGEGYQPQHF.